This T cell receptor (beta chain) was sequenced in a study of CD8 T cells in ankylosing spondylitis. The study's findings and limits: One TCR beta motif, made up of under ten highly homologous variants, appeared characteristic of ankylosing spondylitis blood.

TCRdb reprocessed the 5' RACE reads with MiXCR, giving one entry per CDR3 protein. Of roughly 25,000 distinct CDR3 sequences listed, less than 20% are singletons. With respect to this clonotype: The target antigen is unknown.

Germline CDR1 reads SGHTA; CDR2 reads FQGNSA. V lost 5 bases and J lost 4, with 20 bases in between. The CDR3 spans 16 residues. This clonotype was sampled from a male donor with ankylosing spondylitis or in good health (not recorded which). Sample: blood. The rearrangement links TRBV7-2 to TRBJ2-5; tentatively, D is TRBD2 (5 bases). The CDR3 DNA follows: TGTGCCAGCAGCCCACTCGGCGGAGGAGAGGGAGAGACCCAGTACTTC. It is translated as CASSPLGGGEGETQYF.